The following is a T cell receptor (beta chain) sequence with its context. What it binds is unknown. These data come from a study of T cell responses to AZD1222 COVID-19 vaccine. This table comes from immunoSEQ multiplex PCR, and its TCRdb copy is limited to in-frame clones, with some not included. The repertoire holds about 170,000 clones, with 70% to 90% as singletons. CDR3 size: 15 residues. V was pared by 2 bases and J by 0 bases, with 9 bases between. Germline V gene sequence: CDR1 MGHRA, CDR2 YSYEKL. Study-wide findings and caveats: Distributed over spike, vaccine-associated CD4 TCRs predominated at 160-218 and 743-854.

This TCR was recovered from an adult who received the AZD1222 COVID-19 vaccine. The material sequenced was peripheral blood, taken 28 days after the second AZD1222 dose. The chain links TRBV4-1 to TRBJ2-3; D is uncertain. For the CDR3, the DNA is TGCGCCAGCAGCCAACTGGGCCTGAGCACAGATACGCAGTATTTT. Protein product: CASSQLGLSTDTQYF.